Following are 18 T cell receptor beta chains from one sample sequenced in a study of T-cell memory formation after mild COVID-19. MiXCR was run by TCRdb on the 5' RACE reads, yielding one entry per CDR3 protein. The sample yields fewer than 400,000 distinct CDR3 sequences, about 16% seen once. Sequencing used PBMCs or a T cell subset sorted from them (not recorded which). The receptor set was obtained from a man between 18 and 29 years old who had mild COVID-19 (a few samples of this study predate the infection). Cell type and time point are not known.

V gene TRBV5-1 combines with J gene TRBJ2-3, with 9 bases fitting TRBD1. V lost 4 bases and J lost 4; bases outside the gene matches: 16. Germline-derived CDR1 and CDR2 are SGHRS and YFSETQ. The CDR3 sequence is 18 residues long. The CDR3 loop reads CASSLQTGGQSSADTQYF. In DNA, the CDR3 is TGCGCCAGCAGCCTACAGACAGGGGGACAGTCTTCGGCAGATACGCAGTATTTT.

The chain links TRBV18 to TRBJ2-7; D is unclear. Germline lookup yields CDR1 KGHSH and CDR2 LQKENI. Trimming cost V 4 bases and J 4 bases, with 14 bases left between them. The CDR3 covers 14 residues. CDR3: CASSRYITWYEQYF. CDR3 coding DNA: TGTGCCAGCTCACGCTACATTACCTGGTACGAGCAGTACTTC. Variable domain in full (rest from reference TRBV18 and TRBJ2-7): NAGVMQNPRHLVRRRGQEARLRCSPMKGHSHVYWYRQLPEEGLKFMVYLQKENIIDESGMPKERFSAEFPKEGPSILRIQQVVRGDSAAYFCASSRYITWYEQYFGPGTRLTVT.

The chain recombines TRBV5-4 with TRBJ2-2; no firm D call. The germline gives CDR1 SGHNT, CDR2 YYREEE (reference sequence). The CDR3 covers 14 residues. V lost 10 bases and J lost 3, with 16 bases in between. In DNA form, the CDR3 reads TGTGCCGGGCATGGGGTTCAGGACACCGGGGAGCTGTTTTTT. Protein product: CAGHGVQDTGELFF.

In its sample, this clonotype was seen a few times. The V gene is TRBV5-1, the J gene TRBJ2-4; 9 nucleotides match TRBD2. Germline values: CDR1 SGHRS, CDR2 YFSETQ. Trimming took 5 bases from V and 0 from J; bases not matched to a gene: 9. The CDR3 covers 17 residues. CDR3 amino acids: CASRSGTSGLAKNIQYF. The DNA of the CDR3 is TGCGCCAGCAGATCTGGAACTAGCGGGTTAGCCAAAAACATTCAGTACTTC.

The chain couples TRBV5-1 to TRBJ1-1; 7 bases are a match to TRBD1. Unmatched junction bases numbered 4, after V lost 2 bases and J lost 12 bases. The CDR3 totals 11 residues. Germline CDR1 and CDR2: SGHRS and YFSETQ. The CDR3 DNA is TGCGCCAGCAGCTTACAGGGGCCGTCTTTCTTT. It specifies CASSLQGPSFF.

The chain uses TRBV20-1 and TRBJ1-5, with TRBD1 identical over 8 bases. After removal of 5 bases from V and 6 bases from J, the junction contained 9 bases not matched to a gene. The CDR3 spans 14 residues. Germline loops: CDR1 DFQATT, CDR2 SNEGSKA (reference sequence). The CDR3, as DNA: TGCAGTGCTTCACAGGGGGGTGATAGTCAGCCCCAGCATTTT. This translates into CSASQGGDSQPQHF.

There are a few counts of this clonotype. The chain recombines TRBV20-1 with TRBJ2-3, with D possibly matching TRBD2 (6 bases). CDR3 length: 14 amino acids. Trimming pared 4 bases from V and 6 bases from J, leaving 17 bases between. Germline loops: CDR1 DFQATT, CDR2 SNEGSKA (reference sequence). The CDR3 DNA is TGCAGTGCTATTCTGCGGGGACCCCCCGATACGCAGTATTTT. This sequence encodes CSAILRGPPDTQYF.

V gene TRBV5-1 combines with J gene TRBJ1-1, with D tentatively TRBD1 (6 bases). V was clipped by 6 bases and J by 3 bases, with 18 bases between them. The CDR3 is 15 residues long. In germline, CDR1 is SGHRS, CDR2 YFSETQ. CDR3 DNA sequence: TGCGCCAGCACCCTACAGGGAGAGGAGTACACTGAAGCTTTCTTT. It codes for CASTLQGEEYTEAFF.

This clonotype was counted between two and nine times. The rearrangement uses TRBV7-2 and TRBJ2-2, with D perhaps TRBD1 (6 bases). Germline CDR1 reads SGHTA; CDR2 reads FQGNSA. This CDR3 contains 13 residues. The V end lost 3 bases, the J end lost 5 bases, and 7 bases lay between the germline ends. In DNA, the CDR3 is TGTGCCAGCAGCTTCGACAGGACCGGGGAGCTGTTTTTT. It encodes CASSFDRTGELFF.

CDR3: CASSDPRGKQETQYF. For the CDR3, the DNA is TGTGCCAGCAGTGACCCCAGGGGGAAACAAGAGACCCAGTACTTC. V is TRBV2 and J is TRBJ2-5, with TRBD1 matching 7 bases. The CDR3 spans 15 residues. The germline gives CDR1 SNHLY, CDR2 FYNNEI. V shed 3 bases and J 2 bases; nucleotides not matched to a gene: 6. The full variable domain, rest sourced from reference TRBV2 and TRBJ2-5, is EPEVTQTPSHQVTQMGQEVILRCVPISNHLYFYWYRQILGQKVEFLVSFYNNEISEKSEIFDDQFSVERPDGSNFTLKIRSTKLEDSAMYFCASSDPRGKQETQYFGPGTRLLVL.

This clonotype showed up just a few times. This chain links TRBV20-1 with TRBJ2-7, with TRBD1 identical over 9 bases. The CDR3 runs 14 residues. With 5 bases clipped from V and 4 bases from J, the junction kept 9 bases outside the gene matches. Germline V CDR1 and CDR2: DFQATT, SNEGSKA (reference sequence). The CDR3 coding sequence is TGCAGTGCTGCTCCGGGACAGGGTCTTTACGAGCAGTACTTC. Amino acids: CSAAPGQGLYEQYF.

The V and J genes are TRBV12-3 or TRBV12-4 and TRBJ2-2, with a weak D call TRBD1 (7 bases). The germline V and J ends were trimmed by 7 bases and 9 bases, with 18 bases remaining between them. The length of the CDR3 is 14 residues. CDR3 protein: CASITGQEGRELFF. CDR3 nucleotides: TGTGCCAGCATTACCGGACAGGAGGGCCGGGAGCTGTTTTTT.

This clonotype was counted only a few times. This chain uses TRBV9 with TRBJ2-1, with 10 bases aligning to TRBD1. The CDR3 runs 15 residues. CDR1 is SGDLS and CDR2 is YYNGEE in the germline V gene. The ends lost 4 bases at V and 3 bases at J; junction bases unmatched: 4. CDR3 in amino acids: CASSPRTGGYNEQFF. The CDR3 DNA is TGTGCCAGCAGCCCAAGGACAGGGGGCTACAATGAGCAGTTCTTC. Based on the CDR3 plus reference TRBV9 and TRBJ2-1, the full variable domain is DSGVTQTPKHLITATGQRVTLRCSPRSGDLSVYWYQQSLDQGLQFLIQYYNGEERAKGNILERFSAQQFPDLHSELNLSSLELGDSALYFCASSPRTGGYNEQFFGPGTRLTVL.

V is TRBV5-4 and J is TRBJ2-3, with a tentative D call TRBD2 (5 bases). CDR1 and CDR2 from the germline V gene are SGHNT and YYREEE (reference sequence). CDR3 length: 15 residues. V lost 2 bases, J lost 6 bases, and 16 bases lay in between. The DNA of the CDR3 is TGTGCCAGCAGCTTAATGGCAGGACTTGAGGATACGCAGTATTTT. Encoded protein: CASSLMAGLEDTQYF.

CDR3 amino acids: CATNEKGVRPNTEAFF. The CDR3 DNA follows: TGTGCCACCAACGAAAAAGGGGTTCGGCCGAACACTGAAGCTTTCTTT. V usage is TRBV15 and J usage is TRBJ1-1; TRBD1 might be the D (5 bases). From germline, CDR1 is LNHNV and CDR2 YYDKDF (reference sequence). The CDR3 contains 16 residues. V shed 7 bases and J shed 1 base, with 19 bases lying between them.

This clonotype was recorded a few times. The rearrangement links TRBV12-3 or TRBV12-4 to TRBJ2-5; TRBD2 is a possible D gene (5 bases). CDR3 size: 13 residues. The V end lost 6 bases, the J end lost 1 base, and 9 bases lay between the germline ends. CDR3 protein: CASRASSQETQYF. The CDR3 DNA follows: TGTGCCAGCAGGGCTAGCAGCCAAGAGACCCAGTACTTC.

V gene TRBV7-9 combines with J gene TRBJ2-5; 8 nucleotides match TRBD1. The CDR3 loop spans 14 amino acids. J lost 3 bases, V lost 5 bases, and 5 bases had no gene match. The germline V gene has CDR1 SEHNR and CDR2 FQNEAQ (reference sequence). CDR3 protein: CASSPKTGEETQYF. Here the CDR3 DNA reads TGTGCCAGCAGCCCCAAGACAGGGGAAGAGACCCAGTACTTC. Filled out from reference TRBV7-9 and TRBJ2-5, the complete variable domain reads DTGVSQNPRHKITKRGQNVTFRCDPISEHNRLYWYRQTLGQGPEFLTYFQNEAQLEKSRLLSDRFSAERPKGSFSTLEIQRTEQGDSAMYLCASSPKTGEETQYFGPGTRLLVL.

This chain joins TRBV24-1 and TRBJ2-3; D is unresolved. From germline, CDR1 is KGHDR and CDR2 SFDVKD. Trimming cost V 6 bases and J 0 bases, with 6 bases left between them. CDR3 size: 13 residues. CDR3 region: CATSLPSTDTQYF. CDR3 DNA: TGTGCCACCAGTCTACCCAGCACAGATACGCAGTATTTT.